This T cell receptor beta chain was sequenced during a study of Tregs in tolerant kidney transplant recipients. Regarding the study as a whole: Biological reproducibility was not directly addressed in this study.

Method: immunoSEQ multiplex PCR; TCRdb's copy keeps in-frame clones and lacks some. The sample records about 240,000 clones, about 80% being singletons. Notes on this clone: The antigen is not known.

The V gene's germline CDR1 is SGDLS and CDR2 YYNGEE. Trimming at V came to 0 bases and at J to 7 bases, leaving 5 bases not matched to a gene. The CDR3 totals 15 residues. Unstimulated regulatory T cells (CD4+CD25+CD127-), CD4+CD25- non-regulatory cells, CD4 and CD8 cells were FACS-sorted from thawed PBMCs. The TCR comes from a human donor in good health. The rearrangement links TRBV9 to TRBJ1-3; 9 bases are shared with TRBD1. The sequencing sample was made of CD4+ T cells from blood. CDR3 amino acids: CASSVGTGEYNTIYF. The CDR3 coding sequence is TGTGCCAGCAGCGTAGGGACAGGGGAATACAACACCATATATTTT.